This T cell receptor (beta chain) was identified in a study of a mutant IDH1 vaccine in newly diagnosed glioma. Only in-frame clones appear in the TCRdb table, and some are missing; sequencing was by immunoSEQ multiplex PCR. This sample has over 50,000 clones; approximately 76% occur once, and the top ten carry around 4.9%. The time point is: week 47, end of study. Doses consisted of 300 ug of mutant IDH1 20-mer peptide each, paired with topical imiquimod. CDR1 is SGHAT and CDR2 is FQNNGV in the germline V gene. Deletions cut 4 bases from V and 7 bases from J, with 22 bases between. The CDR3 is 17 amino acids. The sample holds one count of this clone. Its antigen is not identified.

The receptor was isolated from a woman aged 40-49 years with glioma. Some clones in this sample may be carry-over from other donors' samples. The sequences come from PBMCs, collected from a glioma patient whose treatment included an IDH1 peptide vaccine. The chain couples TRBV11-2 to TRBJ1-4; the D gene is possibly TRBD1 (5 bases). The CDR3, as DNA: TGTGCCAGCAGCTCCCAGCTTTTGACCCAAAGGGGTGAAAAACTGTTTTTT. Amino acids: CASSSQLLTQRGEKLFF. Filled out from reference TRBV11-2 and TRBJ1-4, the complete variable domain reads EAGVAQSPRYKIIEKRQSVAFWCNPISGHATLYWYQQILGQGPKLLIQFQNNGVVDDSQLPKDRFSAERLKGVDSTLKIQPAKLEDSAVYLCASSSQLLTQRGEKLFFGSGTQLSVL.